The 24 T cell receptor beta chains listed next were all sequenced from one sample in a study of neurological immune-mediated disorders. TCRdb itself ran the 5' RACE reads through MiXCR, one entry per CDR3 protein. The data show some 30,000 distinct CDR3 sequences, around 16% seen once. Time point: technical triplicate 3. Sequencing was done on a sample of CD4+ T cells from blood. The origin of the receptors is a female donor with HTLV-1-associated myelopathy (HAM/TSP).

This clonotype has a handful of counts. This chain links TRBV18 with TRBJ2-3; 7 bases agree with TRBD1. The trim removed 3 bases at V and 2 bases at J, leaving 2 bases unmatched. This CDR3 comprises 14 residues. Germline CDR1 KGHSH, CDR2 LQKENI. The CDR3 DNA is TGTGCCAGCTCACCGGACAGGATCACAGATACGCAGTATTTT. This translates into CASSPDRITDTQYF.

CDR3 sequence reads: CAWKGRGIIQETQYF. In DNA form, the CDR3 reads TGTGCCTGGAAAGGGCGGGGGATCATCCAAGAGACCCAGTACTTC. The genes are TRBV30 and TRBJ2-5, with 7 positions matching TRBD2. The CDR3 runs to 15 residues. With V trimmed by 4 bases and J by 1 base, 9 bases remained unmatched. The V gene's germline CDR1 is GTSNPN and CDR2 SVGIG (reference sequence).

At least ten counts were recorded for this clonotype. J is TRBJ2-1 and V is TRBV20-1; 10 bases agree with TRBD1. J gave up 10 bases and V 1 base, and 7 bases lay outside the gene matches. Germline CDR1 and CDR2: DFQATT and SNEGSKA (reference sequence). The CDR3 totals 14 residues. The CDR3 spells CSARGQGATNEQFF. In DNA, the CDR3 is TGCAGTGCTAGAGGACAGGGGGCTACTAACGAGCAGTTCTTC.

Ten or more counts support this clonotype. The rearrangement uses TRBV29-1 and TRBJ1-1; TRBD1 aligns across 7 bases. Germline V CDR1 and CDR2: SQVTM, ANQGSEA. Germline trimming cut 5 bases from V and 5 bases from J; bases unmatched to any gene: 5. The CDR3 has 12 amino acids. CDR3 protein: CSVSQGGTEAFF. The CDR3 region has the DNA TGCAGCGTTAGCCAGGGGGGGACTGAAGCTTTCTTT.

This clonotype has just a few counts. J is TRBJ1-2 and V is TRBV7-9; D remains ambiguous. The CDR3 spans 15 residues. Germline V gene data show CDR1 as SEHNR and CDR2 as FQNEAQ (reference sequence). V lost 0 bases, J lost 8 bases, and 16 bases lay in between. The CDR3 loop is CASSLARQVPRGYTF. CDR3 sequence (DNA): TGTGCCAGCAGCTTAGCGCGGCAGGTCCCAAGGGGCTACACCTTC.

The genes are TRBV7-9 and TRBJ2-1; 7 bases are shared with TRBD1. CDR1 and CDR2 (germline): SEHNR, FQNEAQ (reference sequence). V gave up 1 base and J gave up 5 bases; unmatched junction bases: 2. The CDR3 has 14 residues. CDR3 sequence (DNA): TGTGCCAGCAGCTTAGTCGGGACAGACAATGAGCAGTTCTTC. This sequence encodes CASSLVGTDNEQFF.

This clonotype was seen at least ten times. The CDR3 DNA reads TGTGCCAGCAGCTCCGGGACTAACTACGAGCAGTACTTC. This codes for CASSSGTNYEQYF. The rearrangement joins TRBV6-5 to TRBJ2-7, with 7 nucleotides matching TRBD2. Germline V gives CDR1 MNHEY, CDR2 SVGAGI. Trimming took 6 bases from V and 3 from J; bases not matched to a gene: 5. This CDR3 is 13 amino acids long.

The rearrangement links TRBV19 to TRBJ2-2, with D uncertain. Germline assignment: CDR1 LNHDA and CDR2 SQIVND (reference sequence). The CDR3 totals 15 residues. Trimming removed 5 bases at V and 0 bases at J, with 10 bases between. In DNA, the CDR3 is TGTGCCAGTAGTCCTCAGGTCGCGAACACCGGGGAGCTGTTTTTT. Translation gives CASSPQVANTGELFF. The full variable domain, rest sourced from reference TRBV19 and TRBJ2-2, is DGGITQSPKYLFRKEGQNVTLSCEQNLNHDAMYWYRQDPGQGLRLIYYSQIVNDFQKGDIAEGYSVSREKKESFPLTVTSAQKNPTAFYLCASSPQVANTGELFFGEGSRLTVL.

There are many counts of this clonotype. The J gene is TRBJ1-2, the V gene TRBV15; D remains unclear. The CDR3 runs 14 residues. The V gene's germline CDR1 is LNHNV and CDR2 YYDKDF (reference sequence). The V end was cut by 0 bases, the J end by 4 bases, with 9 bases between. The CDR3, as DNA: TGTGCCACCAGCAGAGAGAGAGCCTTCTATGGCTACACCTTC. This translates into CATSRERAFYGYTF.

This clonotype was picked up many times. The chain links TRBV7-2 to TRBJ2-1; TRBD1 agrees at 11 bases. CDR1 is SGHTA and CDR2 is FQGNSA in the germline V gene. The CDR3 sequence is 18 residues long. The V gene end was trimmed by 5 bases and the J gene end by 7 bases; junction bases not matched to a gene: 16. The CDR3 protein is CASSPRRPGQGARNEQFF. Here the CDR3 DNA reads TGTGCCAGCAGCCCTCGCCGGCCCGGACAGGGGGCGCGGAATGAGCAGTTCTTC.

This clonotype was counted once. The chain uses TRBV5-1 and TRBJ1-4, with 9 bases identical to TRBD1. The germline V gene encodes CDR1 SGHRS and CDR2 YFSETQ. V trimming: 4 bases; J trimming: 0 bases; junction bases outside the gene matches: 4. The length of the CDR3 is 16 residues. CDR3 region: CASSRTGDATNEKLFF. CDR3 nucleotide sequence: TGCGCCAGCAGCCGGACAGGGGACGCAACTAATGAAAAACTGTTTTTT.

This clonotype was detected many times. This chain connects TRBV20-1 to TRBJ2-1; the match to TRBD2 covers 12 bases. The germline CDR1 and CDR2 sequences are DFQATT and SNEGSKA (reference sequence). This CDR3 region has 14 residues. Unmatched junction bases numbered 4, after V lost 3 bases and J lost 7 bases. The CDR3 loop reads CSASLAGGRNEQFF. CDR3 in DNA: TGCAGTGCTAGTCTAGCGGGGGGGCGTAATGAGCAGTTCTTC.

The chain carries TRBV5-1 and TRBJ1-1; D unclear. The germline V gene has CDR1 SGHRS and CDR2 YFSETQ. The CDR3 length is 15 residues. Trimming shortened V by 0 bases and J by 1 base, and 10 bases separated the two germline ends. Here the CDR3 reads CASSLVPAQNTEAFF. DNA for the CDR3: TGCGCCAGCAGCTTGGTCCCGGCCCAGAACACTGAAGCTTTCTTT.

This clonotype was found many times. V gene TRBV20-1 combines with J gene TRBJ2-1; D is uncertain. From germline, CDR1 is DFQATT and CDR2 SNEGSKA (reference sequence). Between the trimmed V and J ends, which lost 0 bases and 4 bases, there was a span of 4 bases. This CDR3 region has 12 residues. The CDR3 here is CSARDLYNEQFF. The CDR3 coding sequence is TGCAGTGCTAGAGACTTGTACAATGAGCAGTTCTTC.

The table lists this clonotype with many counts. CDR3 sequence reads: CASSTSRTGHGYTF. In DNA form, the CDR3 reads TGTGCCAGCAGTACGAGTCGGACAGGGCATGGCTACACCTTC. This chain links TRBV6-6 with TRBJ1-2, with 8 bases lining up with TRBD1. The germline V gene encodes CDR1 MNHNY and CDR2 SVGAGI (reference sequence). CDR3 length: 14 residues. Trimming at V came to 5 bases and at J to 6 bases, leaving 8 bases not matched to a gene.

This clonotype was seen repeatedly, ten times or more. V and J are TRBV5-1 and TRBJ1-2; TRBD1 is a possible D gene (6 bases). CDR1 and CDR2 (germline): SGHRS, YFSETQ. Trimming shortened V by 5 bases and J by 2 bases, and 16 bases separated the two germline ends. CDR3 size: 15 residues. The CDR3 nucleotides are TGCGCCAGCAGGGGTTCGGCCCAGGGGAACTATGGCTACACCTTC. Protein product: CASRGSAQGNYGYTF.

This clonotype has ten or more counts. CDR3 amino acids: CSARDPHPRLGDTQYF. As DNA, the CDR3 is TGCAGTGCTAGAGACCCCCACCCCAGACTAGGGGATACGCAGTATTTT. The chain has TRBV20-1 and TRBJ2-3, with TRBD2 as a possible D gene (6 bases). The CDR3 runs 16 residues. In germline, CDR1 is DFQATT, CDR2 SNEGSKA (reference sequence). V was cut by 0 bases and J by 6 bases, with 19 bases left in between.

This clonotype was seen ten or more times. CDR3 sequence (DNA): TGTGCCAGCAGTCGCGCTAGCGGGACCTACGAGCAGTACTTC. This codes for CASSRASGTYEQYF. This chain joins TRBV6-5 and TRBJ2-7; 9 positions match TRBD2. V lost 5 bases, J lost 2 bases, and 4 bases stayed unmatched. This CDR3 region has 14 residues. The V gene's germline CDR1 is MNHEY and CDR2 SVGAGI.

In its sample, this clonotype was seen many times. CDR3 in amino acids: CSASITGGHSPLHF. The CDR3 nucleotides read TGCAGTGCTAGTATAACCGGGGGCCATTCACCCCTCCACTTT. The chain has TRBV20-1 and TRBJ1-6; TRBD1 might be the D (6 bases). With 3 bases removed from V and 8 bases from J, the gap between germline ends came to 14 bases. This CDR3 has 14 residues. Per germline, CDR1 DFQATT and CDR2 SNEGSKA (reference sequence).

V usage is TRBV25-1 and J usage is TRBJ2-1; 10 bases fit TRBD2. Unmatched junction bases numbered 10, after V lost 7 bases and J lost 7 bases. Looked up from germline, CDR1 is MGHDK and CDR2 is SYGVNS. CDR3 length: 15 residues. In DNA form, the CDR3 reads TGTGCCAGCAAAGTTGAGCGGGGGGGCCGGAATGAGCAGTTCTTC. Its protein product is CASKVERGGRNEQFF.

This clonotype was counted ten times or more. This chain links TRBV7-2 with TRBJ1-2; a possible D gene is TRBD1 (6 bases). Trimming left V 4 bases short and J 4 bases short, with 10 bases between. The CDR3 has 13 residues. The V gene's germline CDR1 is SGHTA and CDR2 FQGNSA. CDR3 sequence: CASSSTGSYGYTF. The DNA of the CDR3 is TGTGCCAGCAGCTCTACAGGGTCCTATGGCTACACCTTC.

This clonotype has a count of ten or more. J is TRBJ1-2 and V is TRBV12-3 or TRBV12-4; no definite D call. The CDR3 consists of 12 residues. Trimming shortened V by 5 bases and J by 7 bases, and 11 bases separated the two germline ends. CDR3 sequence: CASSPLTGGYTF. CDR3 nucleotides: TGTGCCAGCAGTCCACTTACGGGTGGCTACACCTTC.

This clonotype was recorded many times. The chain employs TRBV11-2 and TRBJ2-1, with TRBD2 identical over 7 bases. Trimming cost V 2 bases and J 1 base; bases outside gene matches: 11. Germline V gene lookup returns CDR1 SGHAT and CDR2 FQNNGV. The CDR3 consists of 18 residues. CDR3 residues: CASSLNRRGGSSYNEQFF. As DNA, the CDR3 is TGTGCCAGCAGCTTAAATAGGCGTGGCGGGAGTTCCTACAATGAGCAGTTCTTC.

The chain employs TRBV3-1 and TRBJ2-1; 11 bases match TRBD2. Germline V gene data show CDR1 as LGHDT and CDR2 as YNNKEL (reference sequence). J was trimmed by 11 bases and V by 4 bases; bases with no gene match: 16. This CDR3 is built from 17 residues. This chain's CDR3 is CASSPLLTSGTTRQQFF. CDR3 coding DNA: TGTGCCAGCAGCCCATTATTGACTAGCGGGACAACCAGGCAGCAGTTCTTC.